This T cell receptor (beta chain) originates from a study of blood T cell repertoires in COVID-19. Study context: The samples span acute and convalescent COVID-19 from the United States, Italy and Spain. PBMCs, B-cell-depleted T cells, or T cells were the source of the cDNA or gDNA that made up the material.

Study processing details: Using reference gene primer amplification, nucleated cell counts were estimated. The assay was immunoSEQ multiplex PCR, and TCRdb's table has in-frame clones only and misses some. The DNA gave D and trimming, while V, J and clone size come from that table. This sample carries a few hundred thousand clones, approximately 85% of them seen once, and the ten largest clones take roughly 9.1%. This clone was seen more than once but under ten times. The sequence came from a man aged 18-30 years with active or convalescent COVID-19. The sequencing sample was made of peripheral blood.

The CDR3 loop is CAISETGFTGELFF. The CDR3 DNA sequence: TGTGCCATCAGTGAGACAGGGTTCACCGGGGAGCTGTTTTTT. The gene calls are TRBV10-3 and TRBJ2-2, with D possibly being TRBD1 (6 bases). Germline assignment: CDR1 ENHRY and CDR2 SYGVKD. Trimming left V 2 bases short and J 4 bases short, with 8 bases between. The CDR3 length is 14 residues.